These T cell receptor beta chains were read from a single sample in a study of blood T cell repertoires in COVID-19. Some clones are missing from TCRdb's copy, which holds only in-frame ones; the method was immunoSEQ multiplex PCR. The repertoire consists of approximately 210,000 clones, with roughly nine tenths occurring once and the leading ten covering around 2%. The sequenced sample was PBMCs or T cells enriched from blood (not recorded which). The receptors stem from a young woman who had recovered from COVID-19. The CDR3 runs from the conserved cysteine through the conserved F or W. The D gene is left open where the match is weak. Expanded clones are given a class, and other clones once, few, many or no size at all.

J: TRBJ1-5; D: -; size: -; V: TRBV24-1; DNA: TGTGCCACCAGTGAAACAGGAGGCAATCAGCCCCAGCATTTT; CDR3: CATSETGGNQPQHF
J: TRBJ2-3; D: TRBD1; size: -; V: TRBV9; DNA: TGTGCCAGCAGAAAGACAGGGGTAAGCACAGATACGCAGTATTTT; CDR3: CASRKTGVSTDTQYF
J: TRBJ1-3; D: TRBD1; size: -; V: TRBV11-2; DNA: TGTGCCAGCAGCTTAGGGGGACAGGGCTCTGGAAACACCATATATTTT; CDR3: CASSLGGQGSGNTIYF
J: TRBJ2-3; D: TRBD2; size: -; V: TRBV30; DNA: TGTGCCTGGAGTCCCCTGACTAGCGGGGGCACAGATACGCAGTATTTT; CDR3: CAWSPLTSGGTDTQYF
J: TRBJ1-5; D: TRBD1; size: -; V: TRBV18; DNA: TGTGCCAGCTCACGCCGGGACAGGGGTTTGAGAAGCAATCAGCCCCAGCATTTT; CDR3: CASSRRDRGLRSNQPQHF
J: TRBJ2-7; D: -; size: -; V: TRBV30; DNA: TGTGCCTGGAGTAGGAACGGGGGCTACGAGCAGTACTTC; CDR3: CAWSRNGGYEQYF
J: TRBJ1-2; D: -; size: -; V: TRBV14; DNA: TGTGCCAGCAGCCAAGTCGCAGGGGAGAGGAATGGCTACACCTTC; CDR3: CASSQVAGERNGYTF
J: TRBJ1-2; D: -; size: -; V: TRBV18; DNA: TGTGCCAGCTCCCCAGCGGCAGGGGCTATTAGCGGCTACACCTTC; CDR3: CASSPAAGAISGYTF
J: TRBJ1-6; D: -; size: -; V: TRBV6-6; DNA: TGTGCCAGCAGTCAAGAGTCACTCCTCCACTTT; CDR3: CASSQESLLHF
J: TRBJ2-7; D: -; size: many; V: TRBV5-8; DNA: TGTGCCAGCAGCACCGACCAGGGGCGATCCTCCTACGAGCAGTACTTC; CDR3: CASSTDQGRSSYEQYF
J: TRBJ1-1; D: -; size: -; V: TRBV19; DNA: TGTGCCAGTAGTATAGAGGGGGGCACTGAAGCTTTCTTT; CDR3: CASSIEGGTEAFF
J: TRBJ1-2; D: -; size: -; V: TRBV5-8; DNA: TGTGCCAGCAGCTTGGGCAGCTATGGCTACACCTTC; CDR3: CASSLGSYGYTF
J: TRBJ1-2; D: TRBD1; size: -; V: TRBV7-2; DNA: TGTGCCAGCAGCTTAGGAGCAGGGGGCCTTAACTATGGCTACACCTTC; CDR3: CASSLGAGGLNYGYTF
J: TRBJ2-7; D: -; size: -; V: TRBV18; DNA: TGTGCCAGCTCACCAGGGCTAGGGAGCTCCTACGAGCAGTACTTC; CDR3: CASSPGLGSSYEQYF
J: TRBJ2-7; D: -; size: few; V: TRBV21-1; DNA: TGTGCCAGCAGCAATACCGCGGAGCAGTACTTC; CDR3: CASSNTAEQYF
J: TRBJ2-7; D: -; size: -; V: TRBV12-3/TRBV12-4; DNA: TGTGCCAGCAGCCGTACCTACGAGCAGTACTTC; CDR3: CASSRTYEQYF
J: TRBJ1-5; D: -; size: -; V: TRBV9; DNA: TGTGCCAGCAGCGTAGGAGGAGGGGATAGCAATCAGCCCCAGCATTTT; CDR3: CASSVGGGDSNQPQHF
J: TRBJ1-2; D: -; size: -; V: TRBV5-1; DNA: TGCGCCAGCAGCTTGGTAGGAGTGGGCTACACCTTC; CDR3: CASSLVGVGYTF
J: TRBJ1-6; D: -; size: -; V: TRBV12-3/TRBV12-4; DNA: TGTGCCAGCAGCCCCGGACAGCAGTTCTCCCTCCACTTT; CDR3: CASSPGQQFSLHF
J: TRBJ2-4; D: TRBD2; size: once; V: TRBV18; DNA: TGTGCCAGCTCACCACGGAGAACACCACTAGCGGGGGGAAGTTATAACAACATTCAGTACTTC; CDR3: CASSPRRTPLAGGSYNNIQYF
J: TRBJ2-2; D: TRBD2; size: -; V: TRBV5-6; DNA: TGTGCCAGCAGCCTTAGGACTAGGACCGGGGAGCTGTTTTTT; CDR3: CASSLRTRTGELFF
J: TRBJ1-6; D: TRBD1; size: -; V: TRBV2; DNA: TGTGCCAGCGGACAGGGAAATTCACCCCTCCACTTT; CDR3: CASGQGNSPLHF
J: TRBJ1-4; D: -; size: -; V: TRBV5-5; DNA: TGTGCCAGCAGCTCGCAACTCAAATTAAATGAAAAACTGTTTTTT; CDR3: CASSSQLKLNEKLFF
J: TRBJ1-2; D: -; size: -; V: TRBV3-1/TRBV3-2; DNA: TGTGCCAGCAGCCAAGAGGGACATTCCTATGGCTACACCTTC; CDR3: CASSQEGHSYGYTF
J: TRBJ2-7; D: -; size: -; V: TRBV7-2; DNA: TGTGCCAGCAAGGGAGGCCAGGCAGTCTACGAGCAGTACTTC; CDR3: CASKGGQAVYEQYF
J: TRBJ1-1; D: -; size: -; V: TRBV16; DNA: TGTGCCAGCAGCCTCCAGGCTGGGACTGAAGCTTTCTTT; CDR3: CASSLQAGTEAFF
J: TRBJ2-1; D: TRBD2; size: -; V: TRBV5-1; DNA: TGCGCCAGCAGTTTCGGGACTAGCGGCTACAATGAGCAGTTCTTC; CDR3: CASSFGTSGYNEQFF
J: TRBJ1-1; D: -; size: -; V: TRBV5-1; DNA: TGCGCCAGCAGCTTGGTCGCAGGAACGAACACTGAAGCTTTCTTT; CDR3: CASSLVAGTNTEAFF
J: TRBJ1-1; D: -; size: once; V: TRBV7-9; DNA: TGTGCCAGCAGCTTTTCCAAGAACACTGAAGCTTTCTTT; CDR3: CASSFSKNTEAFF
J: TRBJ1-5; D: -; size: -; V: TRBV7-2; DNA: TGTGCCAGCAGCTTAGACAGGAATCAGCCCCAGCATTTT; CDR3: CASSLDRNQPQHF
J: TRBJ1-1; D: -; size: -; V: TRBV7-9; DNA: TGTGCCAGCAGCACACAGGGTCTTGACACTGAAGCTTTCTTT; CDR3: CASSTQGLDTEAFF
J: TRBJ2-5; D: -; size: -; V: TRBV3-1/TRBV3-2; DNA: TGTGCCAGCAGCCAAGATTCAGGGCGGCGAGAGACCCAGTACTTC; CDR3: CASSQDSGRRETQYF
J: TRBJ2-5; D: TRBD2; size: -; V: TRBV7-3; DNA: TGTGCCAGCAGCTTAGTAGCGGGAAACGAAGAGACCCAGTACTTC; CDR3: CASSLVAGNEETQYF
J: TRBJ2-1; D: TRBD2; size: -; V: TRBV14; DNA: TGTGCCAGCAGCCTCCGACTAGCGGGAAATAATGAGCAGTTCTTC; CDR3: CASSLRLAGNNEQFF
J: TRBJ2-1; D: -; size: -; V: TRBV27; DNA: TGTGCCAGCAGTTTATCTTTAACAGATTCCTACAATGAGCAGTTCTTC; CDR3: CASSLSLTDSYNEQFF
J: TRBJ1-2; D: TRBD1; size: -; V: TRBV30; DNA: TGTGCCTGGAGTACGTATGGGACAGCCCTTAACTATGGCTACACCTTC; CDR3: CAWSTYGTALNYGYTF
J: TRBJ1-2; D: -; size: few; V: TRBV5-6; DNA: TGTGCCAGCAGTTTACCCTCGGGGGACGTTTCTGACTATGGCTACACCTTC; CDR3: CASSLPSGDVSDYGYTF
J: TRBJ2-7; D: TRBD2; size: -; V: TRBV18; DNA: TGTGCCAGCTCACCCCGGGGGGGGAACGACGAGCAGTACTTC; CDR3: CASSPRGGNDEQYF
J: TRBJ1-1; D: TRBD1; size: few; V: TRBV6-2/TRBV6-3; DNA: TGTGCCAGCAGTTGGACAGGGCGGACTGAAGCTTTCTTT; CDR3: CASSWTGRTEAFF